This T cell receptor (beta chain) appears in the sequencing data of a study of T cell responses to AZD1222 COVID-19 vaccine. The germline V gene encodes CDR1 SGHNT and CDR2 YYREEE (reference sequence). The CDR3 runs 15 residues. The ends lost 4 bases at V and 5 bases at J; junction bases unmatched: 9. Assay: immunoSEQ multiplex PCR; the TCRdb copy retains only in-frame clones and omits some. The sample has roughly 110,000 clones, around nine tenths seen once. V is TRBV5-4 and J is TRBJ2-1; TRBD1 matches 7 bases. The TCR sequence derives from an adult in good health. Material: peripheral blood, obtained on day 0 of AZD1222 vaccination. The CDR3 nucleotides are TGTGCCAGCAGCCTAGGGGGCGCCTTGGACAATGAGCAGTTCTTC. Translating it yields CASSLGGALDNEQFF. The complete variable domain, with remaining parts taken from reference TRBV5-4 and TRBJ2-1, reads ETGVTQSPTHLIKTRGQQVTLRCSSQSGHNTVSWYQQALGQGPQFIFQYYREEENGRGNFPPRFSGLQFPNYSSELNVNALELDDSALYLCASSLGGALDNEQFFGPGTRLTVL.